This T cell receptor beta chain emerged from a study of shared clonotypes between healthy human individuals. For the study at large: A few men and two women, aged 18 to 49, were donors. General study points: Tissue TCR repertoires likely differ from these blood-only repertoires.

With respect to this clone: Antigen specificity is unknown.

Sequencing was performed with immunoSEQ multiplex PCR; in TCRdb, only in-frame clones are kept and a portion is missing. The table records 950,000 to 1,100,000 clones, about 80% of them present only once. Germline CDR1 is LNHNV and CDR2 is YYDKDF (reference sequence). The CDR3 runs to 15 residues. V dropped 1 base and J dropped 6 bases, with 12 bases sitting between them. This chain joins TRBV15 and TRBJ1-4, with TRBD1 as a possible D gene (5 bases). This TCR derives from a man aged 18 to 29 in good health. The sequenced material came from memory CD4+ T cells sorted from blood. Sample subset: CD45RA-negative fraction. CDR3 loop: CATSRGGAVDEKLFF. The CDR3 DNA follows: TGTGCCACCAGCAGAGGAGGGGCTGTGGATGAAAAACTGTTTTTT.